The 28 T cell receptor beta chains reported below all come from one sample, sequenced in a study of cytomegalovirus exposure and HLA in healthy donors. Both 60 Vbeta primers and 13 Jbeta primers went into the PCR. Assay: immunoSEQ multiplex PCR; the TCRdb copy retains only in-frame clones and omits some. The repertoire holds 150,000 to 250,000 clones, with 82% as singletons. The sample consisted of PBMCs. Source of these receptors: a woman in her 50s in good health and CMV-seropositive.

This chain joins TRBV27 and TRBJ1-1; tentative D call: TRBD1 (6 bases). The CDR3 runs 15 residues. The V gene lost 3 bases and the J gene lost 4 bases, with 15 bases spanning the gap. Per germline, CDR1 MNHEY and CDR2 SMNVEV (reference sequence). In nucleotides, the CDR3 is TGTGCCAGCAGTTTTCTCACGGGACACGGCACTGAAGCTTTCTTT. It specifies CASSFLTGHGTEAFF.

The chain combines TRBV27 with TRBJ2-7; 8 nucleotides match TRBD2. Germline V lookup: CDR1 MNHEY, CDR2 SMNVEV (reference sequence). CDR3 size: 16 residues. Unmatched junction bases numbered 20, after V lost 7 bases and J lost 9 bases. The CDR3 coding sequence is TGTGCCAGCAATGGACTAGCTCCCTCGCGGGGGTACCGGCAGTACTTC. This translates into CASNGLAPSRGYRQYF.

The chain employs TRBV10-2 and TRBJ2-7, with 13 bases that match TRBD2. The CDR3 consists of 20 residues. Germline lookup yields CDR1 WSHSY and CDR2 SAAADI. The V gene end was trimmed by 6 bases and the J gene end by 3 bases; junction bases not matched to a gene: 20. Here the CDR3 reads CASSLAGTSGIGGGGYEQYF. In DNA, the CDR3 is TGCGCCAGCAGCCTTGCCGGGACTAGCGGGATCGGAGGTGGTGGCTACGAGCAGTACTTC.

The V and J genes are TRBV7-9 and TRBJ1-1; 8 bases agree with TRBD1. The CDR3 runs 14 residues. Trimming removed 6 bases from V and 1 base from J; junction bases left unmatched: 4. In germline, CDR1 is SEHNR, CDR2 FQNEAQ (reference sequence). The CDR3 DNA is TGTGCCAGCAGACCTGGACAGGGGAACACTGAAGCTTTCTTT. As protein: CASRPGQGNTEAFF.

CDR3 in DNA: TGTGCCTGGAGCGGGGGTGAAGCTTTCTTT. Translating gives CAWSGGEAFF. This chain connects TRBV30 to TRBJ1-1; D is perhaps TRBD1 (5 bases). Germline V gene data show CDR1 as GTSNPN and CDR2 as SVGIG (reference sequence). The CDR3 has 10 residues. Trimming took off 3 bases at V and 7 bases at J, with 6 bases between the two ends.

The rearrangement links TRBV29-1 to TRBJ2-1; tentatively, D is TRBD2 (6 bases). V dropped 7 bases and J dropped 5 bases, with 21 bases sitting between them. Looked up from germline, CDR1 is SQVTM and CDR2 is ANQGSEA. The CDR3 spans 15 residues. CDR3: CSAARLAGINNEQFF. The CDR3 DNA follows: TGCAGCGCCGCGAGGTTGGCGGGGATAAACAATGAGCAGTTCTTC.

J is TRBJ2-5 and V is TRBV19; no reliable D call. V lost 3 bases and J lost 0, with 14 bases in between. The CDR3 has 16 residues. CDR1 LNHDA and CDR2 SQIVND come from the germline V gene (reference sequence). This chain's CDR3 is CASSIPTTLDQETQYF. The CDR3 region has the DNA TGTGCCAGTAGTATCCCAACTACCCTCGACCAAGAGACCCAGTACTTC.

This clone was detected a few times. The chain employs TRBV5-4 and TRBJ1-1; possible D gene TRBD1, 6 bases. V was shortened by 5 bases and J by 1 base, with 9 bases between the two germline ends. The CDR3 covers 13 residues. CDR1 is SGHNT, CDR2 YYREEE, per germline (reference sequence). CDR3 nucleotide sequence: TGTGCCAGCAGGAGGACAGAGAACACTGAAGCTTTCTTT. It specifies CASRRTENTEAFF.

This chain joins TRBV19 and TRBJ2-2, with 7 positions matching TRBD1. The CDR3 runs 15 residues. Trimming removed 3 bases from V and 2 bases from J; junction bases left unmatched: 3. The germline CDR1 and CDR2 sequences are LNHDA and SQIVND (reference sequence). Here the CDR3 DNA reads TGTGCCAGTAGTATGACAGGGTACAACACCGGGGAGCTGTTTTTT. Its protein is CASSMTGYNTGELFF. The variable domain in full, with the rest retrieved from reference TRBV19 and TRBJ2-2, is DGGITQSPKYLFRKEGQNVTLSCEQNLNHDAMYWYRQDPGQGLRLIYYSQIVNDFQKGDIAEGYSVSREKKESFPLTVTSAQKNPTAFYLCASSMTGYNTGELFFGEGSRLTVL.

The V call is TRBV18, the J call TRBJ1-4; 8 bases are a match to TRBD1. The CDR3 runs 14 residues. The V gene end was trimmed by 3 bases and the J gene end by 7 bases; junction bases not matched to a gene: 4. Germline CDR1 and CDR2: KGHSH and LQKENI. CDR3 loop: CASSPGQGFEKLFF. The CDR3 region has the DNA TGTGCCAGCTCACCTGGACAGGGTTTTGAAAAACTGTTTTTT.

The chain uses TRBV2 and TRBJ2-1; 8 bases map to TRBD2. CDR1 and CDR2 (germline): SNHLY, FYNNEI. CDR3 size: 12 residues. The J segment lost 5 bases and the V segment lost 10 bases, leaving 4 bases of the junction unmatched. CDR3 nucleotides: TGTGCCAAGTTAGCGGGAAACAATGAGCAGTTCTTC. It codes for CAKLAGNNEQFF.

This chain uses TRBV4-3 with TRBJ1-5; TRBD1 agrees at 7 bases. Germline V gene lookup returns CDR1 LGHNA and CDR2 YSLEER. The CDR3 spans 15 residues. Losses at the gene ends were 1 base for V and 6 bases for J; bases not matched to a gene: 6. DNA for the CDR3: TGCGCCAGCAGCCAAGCGCCAGGGGGAAGTCAGCCCCAGCATTTT. It is translated as CASSQAPGGSQPQHF.

The chain uses TRBV19 and TRBJ2-7, with 9 bases matching TRBD1. J lost 1 base, V lost 5 bases, and 6 bases had no gene match. Germline-derived CDR1 and CDR2 are LNHDA and SQIVND (reference sequence). This CDR3 contains 15 residues. CDR3 sequence: CASSVGTGRSYEQYF. The CDR3 nucleotides read TGTGCCAGTAGTGTCGGGACAGGGCGATCCTACGAGCAGTACTTC. The whole variable domain, remainder taken from reference TRBV19 and TRBJ2-7, is DGGITQSPKYLFRKEGQNVTLSCEQNLNHDAMYWYRQDPGQGLRLIYYSQIVNDFQKGDIAEGYSVSREKKESFPLTVTSAQKNPTAFYLCASSVGTGRSYEQYFGPGTRLTVT.

On this clone itself: The junction does not match germline at one end; this may be a read error. The chain links TRBV28 to TRBJ1-2; D is ambiguous. The CDR3 consists of 14 residues. Germline assignment: CDR1 MDHEN and CDR2 SYDVKM. CDR3 loop: CASSTPGIRYGYTF. The CDR3 DNA is TGTGCCAGCAGTACTCCAGGAATTAGGTATGGGTACACCTTC.

The chain links TRBV5-1 to TRBJ2-1; D is ambiguous. CDR1 and CDR2 (germline): SGHRS, YFSETQ. CDR3 length: 14 residues. V was cut by 0 bases and J by 6 bases, with 10 bases left in between. The CDR3 loop reads CASSLALASNEQFF. CDR3 sequence (DNA): TGCGCCAGCAGCTTGGCCCTGGCCAGCAATGAGCAGTTCTTC. Full variable domain (outside the CDR3, taken from reference TRBV5-1 and TRBJ2-1): KAGVTQTPRYLIKTRGQQVTLSCSPISGHRSVSWYQQTPGQGLQFLFEYFSETQRNKGNFPGRFSGRQFSNSRSEMNVSTLELGDSALYLCASSLALASNEQFFGPGTRLTVL.

As regards this clone: Mismatch with germline at one junction end may stem from a read error. J is TRBJ2-7 and V is TRBV7-7; tentatively, D is TRBD1 (6 bases). Germline V gives CDR1 SSHAT, CDR2 FNYEAQ (reference sequence). This CDR3 region has 15 residues. The CDR3 bases are TGTGCTAGCAGCCCCGGCCCCGGGACACACTACGAGCAGTACTTC. It encodes CASSPGPGTHYEQYF.

The chain carries TRBV2 and TRBJ2-7; 9 bases fit TRBD2. V was clipped by 7 bases and J by 5 bases; unmatched bases: 9. Germline lookup yields CDR1 SNHLY and CDR2 FYNNEI. There are 14 residues in the CDR3. The CDR3 DNA reads as TGTGCCAGCATTTGGCGGGAGGGTTCCCACGAGCAGTACTTC. Amino acid sequence: CASIWREGSHEQYF.

J is TRBJ2-5 and V is TRBV6-5, with a tentative D call TRBD2 (6 bases). Germline V gene data show CDR1 as MNHEY and CDR2 as SVGAGI. The CDR3 runs 15 residues. Trimming took 7 bases from V and 4 from J, leaving 19 bases between them. The CDR3 DNA follows: TGTGCCAGCACCCCGGGAAGGGTGGGAGGAGAGACCCAGTACTTC. This translates into CASTPGRVGGETQYF.

The genes are TRBV10-1 and TRBJ1-2; unclear D gene. Between the trimmed V and J ends, which lost 6 bases and 5 bases, there was a span of 10 bases. CDR1 is WNHNN, CDR2 SYGVQD, per germline (reference sequence). The CDR3 is 12 residues long. The CDR3 loop is CASSNDKYGYTF. For the CDR3, the DNA is TGCGCCAGCAGCAACGACAAGTATGGCTACACCTTC.

The CDR3 DNA reads as TGCGCCAGCAGCTCGGGAGAAGACTACAATGAGCAGTTCTTC. Its translation: CASSSGEDYNEQFF. The rearrangement uses TRBV5-1 and TRBJ2-1; a weak D match, TRBD2 (6 bases). Germline loops: CDR1 SGHRS, CDR2 YFSETQ. V lost 3 bases to trimming and J lost 3 bases, with 10 bases between them. The CDR3 length is 14 residues. Full variable domain (missing parts from reference TRBV5-1 and TRBJ2-1): KAGVTQTPRYLIKTRGQQVTLSCSPISGHRSVSWYQQTPGQGLQFLFEYFSETQRNKGNFPGRFSGRQFSNSRSEMNVSTLELGDSALYLCASSSGEDYNEQFFGPGTRLTVL.

This rearrangement joins TRBV6-1 to TRBJ2-2; 8 bases fit TRBD2. Germline CDR1 reads MNHNS; CDR2 reads SASEGT. The CDR3 is 15 residues long. Trimming took 5 bases from V and 4 from J; bases not matched to a gene: 6. CDR3 sequence: CASSFLTSATGELFF. The CDR3 DNA is TGTGCCAGCAGTTTCTTGACTAGCGCCACCGGGGAGCTGTTTTTT.

The rearrangement joins TRBV28 to TRBJ1-1, with 7 bases identical to TRBD1. Germline V gene lookup returns CDR1 MDHEN and CDR2 SYDVKM. Trimming removed 6 bases from V and 0 bases from J; junction bases left unmatched: 4. The CDR3 runs 14 residues. The CDR3 protein is CASSWGTVNTEAFF. The CDR3 nucleotides are TGTGCCAGCAGCTGGGGGACAGTGAACACTGAAGCTTTCTTT.

CDR3 in DNA: TGTGCCAGCAGCTTGGCGGGGAGAGGCGCCGGGGAGCTGTTTTTT. Encoded protein: CASSLAGRGAGELFF. V is TRBV5-5 and J is TRBJ2-2; D is perhaps TRBD2 (5 bases). The CDR3 totals 15 residues. The germline V gene has CDR1 SGHKS and CDR2 YYEKEE (reference sequence). The V end was cut by 0 bases, the J end by 6 bases, with 12 bases between.

V is TRBV6-1 and J is TRBJ2-7, with 8 positions matching TRBD1. Germline CDR1 MNHNS, CDR2 SASEGT. The CDR3 is 13 amino acids. The J segment lost 2 bases and the V segment lost 10 bases, leaving 7 bases of the junction unmatched. As DNA, the CDR3 is TGTGCCATCCGGACAGGGAAGACCTACGAGCAGTACTTC. The encoded protein is CAIRTGKTYEQYF.

The J gene is TRBJ2-3, the V gene TRBV7-9; D is perhaps TRBD2 (6 bases). From germline, CDR1 is SEHNR and CDR2 FQNEAQ (reference sequence). This CDR3 is built from 15 residues. V was cut by 2 bases and J by 5 bases, with 14 bases left in between. DNA of the CDR3: TGTGCCAGCAGCTTAACTCGGGTCGGGGGAGATACGCAGTATTTT. Amino acid sequence: CASSLTRVGGDTQYF.

This clone was observed a few times. The rearrangement uses TRBV23-1 and TRBJ2-5; possible D gene TRBD1, 5 bases. TRBV23-1 is marked as an open reading frame, function uncertain. Trimming removed 0 bases from V and 2 bases from J, with 19 bases in between. The CDR3 spans 18 residues. This CDR3 is CASSQSGQGPEVQETQYF. CDR3 sequence (DNA): TGCGCCAGCAGTCAATCGGGGCAAGGGCCCGAGGTTCAAGAGACCCAGTACTTC.

In DNA form, the CDR3 reads TGTGCCAGCAGTGTGCGAAACACCGGGGAGCTGTTTTTT. Its protein is CASSVRNTGELFF. V is TRBV2 and J is TRBJ2-2; the D is unclear. The CDR3 length is 13 residues. V dropped 4 bases and J dropped 2 bases, with 5 bases sitting between them. Germline V gene data show CDR1 as SNHLY and CDR2 as FYNNEI.

The rearrangement links TRBV7-9 to TRBJ2-1; D possibly corresponds to TRBD2 (6 bases). The CDR3 runs 14 residues. Germline V gene data show CDR1 as SEHNR and CDR2 as FQNEAQ (reference sequence). Between the trimmed V and J ends, which lost 2 bases and 8 bases, there was a span of 13 bases. This chain's CDR3 is CASSLRRERDEQFF. The CDR3 nucleotides read TGTGCCAGCAGCTTAAGGAGGGAGAGGGATGAGCAGTTCTTC.